This entry is about one T cell receptor (beta chain). The CDR3 has 11 amino acids. Per the germline V gene, CDR1 is SNHLY and CDR2 is FYNNEI. With 6 bases removed from V and 11 bases from J, the gap between germline ends came to 13 bases. The data were taken from a study of control samples from healthy donors and cancer patients. Using immunoSEQ multiplex PCR, the repertoire was profiled, and TCRdb retains in-frame clones only, with some absent. The data hold some 130,000 clones, with approximately 94% observed a single time. Material: PBMCs. V is TRBV2 and J is TRBJ1-1; D remains ambiguous. The receptor was isolated from a man aged 45-60 years with head and neck cancer. CDR3 protein: CASRNNFPAFF. Here the CDR3 DNA reads TGTGCCAGCAGGAATAATTTCCCCGCTTTCTTT.